This T cell receptor beta chain emerged from a study of siplizumab effects on memory and regulatory T cells (dated by TCRdb to about 2019). Background for the entire study: The effect of the anti-CD2 antibody siplizumab on alloreactive T-cell subsets was examined in allogeneic mixed lymphocyte reactions constructed from human PBMCs. Results the study describes overall, beyond this receptor: Among mappable alloreactive CD4+ clones, the Treg-derived fraction averaged about 75% with siplizumab versus roughly 25% in control reactions. Because sequences at frequencies below about 10^-5 were poorly captured, only a minor fraction of alloreactive clones could be mapped back to unstimulated subsets. Siplizumab significantly lowered the cumulative frequency of alloreactive sequences that could be traced to unstimulated CD4+ memory T cells. Roughly 80-97% of proliferating CD4+ or CD8+ clones could not be assigned a naive or memory phenotype. Unstimulated naive T cells appeared to be more diverse than memory T cells, and naive cells seemed to make a substantial contribution to the alloresponse. Whether proliferating Tregs from siplizumab cultures were suppressive was not functionally confirmed.

As concerns this clone: The antigen it recognizes is unknown. Per-nucleotide qualities are absent, and no much larger clonotype sits a single base away.

The CDR3 holds 15 amino acids from the cysteine to the phenylalanine. Of the read, only the CDR3 DNA is kept; its 45 bases are in frame from base 1. Unmatched junction bases come to 6, with V trimmed by 1 base and J by 5 bases. From a lookup of the germline V gene (reference sequence), CDR1 and CDR2 are GTSNPN and SVGIG. Sorted unstimulated T cells and proliferating T cells recovered from mixed lymphocyte reactions were subjected to TCRbeta CDR3 sequencing. Fresh whole blood from around 11 HLA-typed healthy donors was used to isolate PBMCs. To map where alloreactive clones came from, CD4+ non-regulatory T cells in the unstimulated state were FACS-sorted. Receptor amplification or capture employed the immunoSEQ multiplex PCR assay. Some 100,000 TCR templates per sample were assayed by the deep sequencing platform. Genomic DNA extracted from sorted T cells was used for TCRbeta CDR3 sequencing. The study's processing was this. Clonal analysis of TCRbeta CDR3 data was done in the R programming language. Comparing unstimulated samples against CFSE-low samples taken after the reaction was how alloreactive CD4+ and CD8+ clones were defined. By matching sequences to the repertoires of sorted unstimulated Treg and non-Treg cells, each alloreactive CD4+ clone was assigned a regulatory or non-regulatory origin. Entries here come from immuneACCESS through TCRdb and include only in-frame sequences with V and J called. Some clones fail to appear in such tables; in the studies checked, an unresolved V gene covers under half of the shortfall, and the cause of the remainder is unknown. V and J calls and clone size follow that table, whereas D and trimming were derived from the DNA. This sample has about 100,000 clones in its table, and 94% of those were observed once. 1% to 1.5% of the sample comes from the top ten.

The TCR sequence derives from a human donor in good health. The receptor chain draws on TRBV30 and TRBJ1-5, and 9 bases in between align with TRBD1. Sequencing was carried out using non-Treg CD4+ T cells sorted from blood. According to the study, the label for this sample's cell subset or site signals: FACS-sorted unstimulated CD4+ non-regulatory T cells. The DNA reads as follows: TGTGCCTGGAGTGGGGGACAGGGTAGTTATCAGCCCCAGCATTTT. Its translation reads: CAWSGGQGSYQPQHF.